The rows below give T cell receptor beta chains drawn from one sample of a study of blood T cell repertoires in COVID-19. Here immunoSEQ multiplex PCR was the method, and the copy in TCRdb shows in-frame clones only, minus some. The profile covers 300,000 to 350,000 clones, with approximately 89% appearing a single time and 3% to 4.5% taken by the ten largest. Sequences were obtained from peripheral blood. These receptors all stem from a woman in her sixties with COVID-19, enrolled during active disease. The CDR3 runs from the conserved cysteine through the conserved F or W. D genes are given only for firm matches. Not every row has a clone size; where given, it reads once, few, many or a size class.

clone_size j_call cdr3_length d_call v_call cdr3_nt cdr3_aa
. TRBJ2-3 17 TRBD2 TRBV30 TGTGCCTGGAGTTTGGGCGGGGGGGCCCTATTCACAGATACGCAGTATTTT CAWSLGGGALFTDTQYF
. TRBJ1-5 16 TRBD1 TRBV19 TGTGCCAGTAAAACCGGGACAGCGACCAGCAATCAGCCCCAGCATTTT CASKTGTATSNQPQHF
. TRBJ1-2 14 . TRBV5-1 TGCGCCAGCAGCTTGGAGGACAGAAACTATGGCTACACCTTC CASSLEDRNYGYTF
. TRBJ2-3 14 TRBD2 TRBV28 TGTGCCAGCAGCTCCGCGGGGGACGCAGATACGCAGTATTTT CASSSAGDADTQYF
. TRBJ1-1 17 . TRBV7-6 TGTGCCAGCAGCTTAGAACCCCCTTCAGGGATGAACACTGAAGCTTTCTTT CASSLEPPSGMNTEAFF
. TRBJ1-6 14 TRBD1 TRBV6-5 TGTGCCAGCATTACCGACAGGGGGAATTCACCCCTCCACTTT CASITDRGNSPLHF
once TRBJ1-2 13 . TRBV27 TGTGCCAGCAGTTTTCGGGGGGCGCAGGGCTACACCTTC CASSFRGAQGYTF
. TRBJ1-2 12 TRBD1 TRBV19 TGTGCCAGTAGGCCACAGGGGTTTGGCTACACCTTC CASRPQGFGYTF
. TRBJ1-1 13 . TRBV7-3 TGTGCCAGCAGCTCCGACTCCCTCAGTGAAGCTTTCTTT CASSSDSLSEAFF
. TRBJ1-2 12 . TRBV6-5 TGTGCCAGCAGTCGGGACTCCTATGGCTACACCTTC CASSRDSYGYTF
. TRBJ2-7 18 TRBD2 TRBV4-2 TGTGCCAGCAGCCCCACCCGGACTAGCGGGGTGATAACCTACGAGCAGTACTTC CASSPTRTSGVITYEQYF
. TRBJ2-5 14 . TRBV7-2 TGTGCCAGCAGCTTAGATCGGGGTCAAGAGACCCAGTACTTC CASSLDRGQETQYF
. TRBJ2-5 13 . TRBV5-4 TGTGCCAGCAGCCAGCGGGCGAAAGAGACCCAGTACTTC CASSQRAKETQYF
. TRBJ2-2 14 . TRBV2 TGTGCCACTACGGGGACTTTAAACACCGGGGAGCTGTTTTTT CATTGTLNTGELFF
. TRBJ2-1 15 TRBD1 TRBV29-1 TGCAGCGTCTACAAGGGACAGGGGTTCTACAATGAGCAGTTCTTC CSVYKGQGFYNEQFF
. TRBJ2-1 17 . TRBV21-1 TGTGCCAGCAGCAAAGCGCTCTGGACAGCATGGGTCAATGAGCAGTTCTTC CASSKALWTAWVNEQFF
. TRBJ2-7 13 . TRBV6-1 TGTGCCAGCAGTGAGACAGTATTCTACGAGCAGTACTTC CASSETVFYEQYF
. TRBJ2-6 16 TRBD2 TRBV7-3 TGTGCCAGCAGCCCCTGGGGGGGCTCTGGGGCCAACGTCCTGACTTTC CASSPWGGSGANVLTF
. TRBJ1-6 15 . TRBV6-1 TGTGCCAGCAGTGAACAGGGCCCTTATAATTCACCCCTCCACTTT CASSEQGPYNSPLHF
. TRBJ1-1 14 . TRBV9 TGTGCCAGCAGCGTGACAGGTGAGCCCACTGAAGCTTTCTTT CASSVTGEPTEAFF
. TRBJ1-3 17 . TRBV19 TGTGCCAGTAGTATAAGGGGGTCTCCTTCCTCTGGAAACACCATATATTTT CASSIRGSPSSGNTIYF
. TRBJ1-2 17 TRBD1 TRBV7-6 TGTGCCAGCAGCCCCGTAACCGGGACAGCACACAACTATGGCTACACCTTC CASSPVTGTAHNYGYTF
. TRBJ1-2 14 TRBD1 TRBV5-1 TGCGCCAGCGCCTTGACAGGGGGGACCTATGGCTACACCTTC CASALTGGTYGYTF
. TRBJ2-1 15 TRBD2 TRBV9 TGTGCCAGCAGCGCGACTAGCGGACAGTACAATGAGCAGTTCTTC CASSATSGQYNEQFF
. TRBJ1-4 13 TRBD1 TRBV7-9 TGTGCCAGCAGCACGGACAGGGATGAAAAACTGTTTTTT CASSTDRDEKLFF
. TRBJ2-2 12 TRBD2 TRBV29-1 TGCAGCGTTTCCCGGGGGGGCGGGGAGCTGTTTTTT CSVSRGGGELFF
. TRBJ1-4 15 . TRBV5-1 TGCGCCAGCAGCTTGGCCTCGGCCTCAGGTGAAAAACTGTTTTTT CASSLASASGEKLFF
. TRBJ2-7 14 . TRBV18 TGTGCCAGCTCACCATCCCACAGCTCCTACGAGCAGTACTTC CASSPSHSSYEQYF
. TRBJ1-3 14 . TRBV2 TGTGCCAGCAGTGAAATTCATTCTGGAAACACCATATATTTT CASSEIHSGNTIYF
. TRBJ1-4 14 . TRBV9 TGTGCCAGCAGCGGGGGGCTCTTTAATGAAAAACTGTTTTTT CASSGGLFNEKLFF
. TRBJ2-7 13 TRBD1 TRBV18 TGTGCCAGCTCGCTGGACAGGGCGTACGAGCAGTACTTC CASSLDRAYEQYF
. TRBJ2-6 19 . TRBV5-1 TGCGCCAGCAGCTTAAGGTCTAACAGGGTCAATTCTGGGGCCAACGTCCTGACTTTC CASSLRSNRVNSGANVLTF
. TRBJ1-1 14 . TRBV7-9 TGTGCCAGCAGCTTCCGACAGTTGAACACTGAAGCTTTCTTT CASSFRQLNTEAFF
. TRBJ2-6 16 . TRBV27 TGTGCCAGCAGTTTAACAGGGACATCTGGGGCCAACGTCCTGACTTTC CASSLTGTSGANVLTF
. TRBJ1-2 13 . TRBV2 TGTGCCAGCAGTGCGTGGCAGTTCTATGGCTACACCTTC CASSAWQFYGYTF
. TRBJ2-1 13 TRBD1 TRBV18 TGTGCCAGCTCACCGGGACAGAACAATGAGCAGTTCTTC CASSPGQNNEQFF
. TRBJ2-3 13 . TRBV7-2 TGTGCCAGCAGCTCAATGGCTGACTCACGGCAGTATTTT CASSSMADSRQYF
. TRBJ1-2 16 TRBD1 TRBV2 TGTGCCAGCAGTTCCGCATCTCGACAGGGGCAAGGTGGCTACACCTTC CASSSASRQGQGGYTF
. TRBJ1-5 14 . TRBV7-2 TGTGCCAGCAGCCAGTCCAATGGGGCTCAGCCCCAGCATTTT CASSQSNGAQPQHF
. TRBJ1-3 16 TRBD1 TRBV18 TGTGCCAGCTCACCACTGGGACAGGTTAATGGAAACACCATATATTTT CASSPLGQVNGNTIYF
. TRBJ1-2 13 TRBD1 TRBV29-1 TGCAGCGTTGGGGGACAGGGGGTTAATGGCTACACCTTC CSVGGQGVNGYTF
. TRBJ2-7 17 TRBD2 TRBV27 TGTGCCAGCAGTTTCCGCGGCTCGCGGGGGGGCGTCTACGAGCAGTACTTC CASSFRGSRGGVYEQYF
. TRBJ2-7 14 . TRBV7-9 TGTGCCAGCAGCTTTTTTCCCTCAGGGTTTGAGCAGTACTTC CASSFFPSGFEQYF
. TRBJ1-2 16 TRBD1 TRBV5-4 TGTGCCAGCAGCTTCATTGGTACAGGGGGCGCGGGAGGCTACACCTTC CASSFIGTGGAGGYTF
. TRBJ1-1 18 . TRBV27 TGTGCCAGCAGTCCGCGTAGTGGTGGGGGCCATATGAACACTGAAGCTTTCTTT CASSPRSGGGHMNTEAFF
. TRBJ1-6 15 . TRBV7-9 TGTGCCAGCAGCTTGAACCAGGGGTCTAATTCACCCCTCCACTTT CASSLNQGSNSPLHF
. TRBJ1-5 16 TRBD1 TRBV28 TGTGCCAGCAGTTTAATGGGACAGGGGTCCTATCAGCCCCAGCATTTT CASSLMGQGSYQPQHF
. TRBJ2-1 16 TRBD2 TRBV6-4 TGTGCCAGCAGAGATACTAGCGGGGGTTTCTACAATGAGCAGTTCTTC CASRDTSGGFYNEQFF
. TRBJ2-3 16 TRBD2 TRBV5-4 TGTGCCAGCAGCCTACCCAGCGGGGGGGCCACAGATACGCAGTATTTT CASSLPSGGATDTQYF
. TRBJ2-7 12 . TRBV7-9 TGTGCCAGCAGCGACAGCTCCTACGAGCAGTACTTC CASSDSSYEQYF
. TRBJ1-1 18 TRBD1 TRBV10-3 TGTGCCATCAGGGAAGGACCGGGACAGGACCTTGGGAACACTGAAGCTTTCTTT CAIREGPGQDLGNTEAFF
. TRBJ2-2 17 . TRBV7-2 TGTGCCAGCAGCCCAGGGGTACAGCCTCTCAACACCGGGGAGCTGTTTTTT CASSPGVQPLNTGELFF
. TRBJ1-1 14 . TRBV6-5 TGTGCCAGCAGGAAGCAGGTCGGAGGCACTGAAGCTTTCTTT CASRKQVGGTEAFF